Following are 25 T cell receptor beta chains from one sample sequenced in a study of cytomegalovirus exposure and HLA in healthy donors. In the PCR, 60 Vbeta and 13 Jbeta primers were used. Clones were sequenced by immunoSEQ multiplex PCR, and TCRdb holds only the in-frame ones, with some missing. Of approximately 280,000 clones in the sample, roughly 88% were seen once. Sample: PBMCs. The receptor source for this set is a man aged 35 to 55 in good health and CMV-seropositive.

The V and J genes are TRBV28 and TRBJ1-1, with D maybe TRBD1 (6 bases). V lost 3 bases and J lost 8, with 7 bases in between. This CDR3 has 11 residues. CDR1 is MDHEN and CDR2 is SYDVKM in the germline V gene. The CDR3 nucleotides are TGTGCCAGCAGTTTGAGGGGGGAAGCTTTCTTT. Residues: CASSLRGEAFF.

The chain employs TRBV6-1 and TRBJ1-6; D call uncertain. The CDR3 has 18 amino acids. Germline values: CDR1 MNHNS, CDR2 SASEGT. With 1 base removed from V and 7 bases from J, the gap between germline ends came to 20 bases. The CDR3 nucleotides read TGTGCCAGCAGTGAAGGAGGGTTTGGCATACCGAAAAATTCACCCCTCCACTTT. This codes for CASSEGGFGIPKNSPLHF.

This chain uses TRBV7-9 with TRBJ1-5; a weak D match, TRBD1 (6 bases). The CDR3 is 14 amino acids. CDR1 SEHNR and CDR2 FQNEAQ come from the germline V gene (reference sequence). Between the trimmed V and J ends, which lost 1 base and 7 bases, there was a span of 11 bases. DNA for the CDR3: TGTGCCAGCAGCTTAGGGGGGCCTAGGCAGCCCCAGCATTTT. Protein sequence: CASSLGGPRQPQHF.

The V gene is TRBV5-1, the J gene TRBJ2-7; D possibly corresponds to TRBD2 (6 bases). Trimming shortened V by 4 bases and J by 4 bases, and 12 bases separated the two germline ends. Germline V gene lookup returns CDR1 SGHRS and CDR2 YFSETQ. This CDR3 is built from 13 residues. Here the CDR3 DNA reads TGCGCCAGCAGCGCCGGAGGGGAATACGAGCAGTACTTC. It specifies CASSAGGEYEQYF.

CDR3 in DNA: TGTGCCAGCGACCAGACCGGGACAGGGGGCGCGAACACTGAAGCTTTCTTT. Its translation: CASDQTGTGGANTEAFF. This sequence joins TRBV11-1 and TRBJ1-1; the match to TRBD1 covers 12 bases. Germline-derived CDR1 and CDR2 are SGHAT and FQDESV (reference sequence). The V gene end was trimmed by 8 bases and the J gene end by 1 base; junction bases not matched to a gene: 11. This CDR3 contains 17 residues.

This clone was detected a few times. V gene TRBV7-9 combines with J gene TRBJ2-3; 9 bases are shared with TRBD2. Per germline, CDR1 SEHNR and CDR2 FQNEAQ (reference sequence). The V segment lost 5 bases and the J segment 2 bases; nucleotides outside the gene matches: 14. The CDR3 extends over 18 amino acids. The CDR3 nucleotides are TGTGCCAGCAGCCCTTCGTCGGCTAGCGGGACTTTCACAGATACGCAGTATTTT. As protein: CASSPSSASGTFTDTQYF. Supplemented by reference TRBV7-9 and TRBJ2-3, the full variable domain reads DTGVSQNPRHKITKRGQNVTFRCDPISEHNRLYWYRQTLGQGPEFLTYFQNEAQLEKSRLLSDRFSAERPKGSFSTLEIQRTEQGDSAMYLCASSPSSASGTFTDTQYFGPGTRLTVL.

V gene TRBV9 combines with J gene TRBJ2-1, with 10 bases lining up with TRBD2. CDR3 length: 16 amino acids. With V trimmed by 3 bases and J by 12 bases, 15 bases remained unmatched. Germline-derived CDR1 and CDR2 are SGDLS and YYNGEE. The CDR3 region is CASSAEIAGGPGGQFF. The CDR3, as DNA: TGTGCCAGCAGCGCCGAGATAGCGGGGGGCCCGGGTGGGCAGTTCTTC.

The chain has TRBV5-5 and TRBJ2-7; D is possibly TRBD1 (6 bases). The V gene lost 0 bases and the J gene lost 11 bases, with 12 bases spanning the gap. Germline CDR1 SGHKS, CDR2 YYEKEE (reference sequence). The CDR3 is 12 residues long. This chain's CDR3 is CASSLGRDTKYF. The CDR3 DNA is TGTGCCAGCAGCTTGGGCCGGGACACCAAGTACTTC. The complete variable domain, with remaining parts taken from reference TRBV5-5 and TRBJ2-7, reads DAGVTQSPTHLIKTRGQQVTLRCSPISGHKSVSWYQQVLGQGPQFIFQYYEKEERGRGNFPDRFSARQFPNYSSELNVNALLLGDSALYLCASSLGRDTKYFGPGTRLTVT.

In DNA form, the CDR3 reads TGTGCCAGCAGTTGGGGGGGAACGGGCTACGAGCAGTACTTC. Residues: CASSWGGTGYEQYF. The chain carries TRBV27 and TRBJ2-7; TRBD2 matches at 7 bases. The trim removed 4 bases at V and 3 bases at J, leaving 6 bases unmatched. Looked up from germline, CDR1 is MNHEY and CDR2 is SMNVEV (reference sequence). The CDR3 length is 14 residues.

The V and J genes are TRBV6-4 and TRBJ1-1; D gene ambiguous. The CDR3 extends over 15 amino acids. The germline V gene encodes CDR1 MRHNA and CDR2 SNTAGT. Trimming left V 4 bases short and J 2 bases short, with 14 bases between. The CDR3: CASSGGWEGNTEAFF. The CDR3 nucleotides read TGTGCCAGCAGTGGGGGATGGGAGGGAAACACTGAAGCTTTCTTT.

The rearrangement uses TRBV5-1 and TRBJ2-3; the D gene is possibly TRBD2 (6 bases). There are 15 residues in the CDR3. Per germline, CDR1 SGHRS and CDR2 YFSETQ. V was pared by 4 bases and J by 1 base, with 13 bases between. This CDR3 reads CASSRVGLGTDTQYF. The CDR3 DNA sequence: TGCGCCAGCAGCCGTGTGGGACTCGGCACAGATACGCAGTATTTT.

This rearrangement joins TRBV14 to TRBJ2-7; D not resolved. The CDR3 loop spans 15 amino acids. Germline V gene data show CDR1 as SGHDN and CDR2 as FVKESK. The V end was cut by 2 bases, the J end by 0 bases, with 11 bases between. CDR3 DNA: TGTGCCAGCAGCCAATTCGGGTTGAGCTCCTACGAGCAGTACTTC. This translates into CASSQFGLSSYEQYF.

This chain connects TRBV10-3 to TRBJ1-1; TRBD1 might be the D (5 bases). CDR3 length: 15 amino acids. V was cut by 7 bases and J by 3 bases, with 18 bases left in between. Germline CDR1 is ENHRY and CDR2 is SYGVKD. The CDR3 is CAIKLGWGRDTEAFF. CDR3 coding DNA: TGTGCCATCAAATTGGGGTGGGGCAGGGACACTGAAGCTTTCTTT.

The chain is built from TRBV7-9 and TRBJ2-5, with 16 nucleotides matching TRBD2. From germline, CDR1 is SEHNR and CDR2 FQNEAQ (reference sequence). The CDR3 has 16 amino acids. V dropped 4 bases and J dropped 4; count of bases not matched to a gene: 3. Written as DNA, the CDR3 is TGTGCCAGCAGCTCAGGGACTAGCGGGAGGGTAGAGACCCAGTACTTC. It is translated as CASSSGTSGRVETQYF.

The CDR3 DNA is TGCGCCAGCAGCCGCCTAGGACTAGCAGAGTACAATGAGCAGTTCTTC. Its translation: CASSRLGLAEYNEQFF. The rearrangement uses TRBV4-1 and TRBJ2-1; 8 nucleotides line up with TRBD2. The CDR3 runs 16 residues. V shed 4 bases and J 4 bases; nucleotides not matched to a gene: 9. CDR1 is MGHRA and CDR2 is YSYEKL in the germline V gene.

The chain carries TRBV6-5 and TRBJ1-2; D possibly corresponds to TRBD1 (5 bases). Germline V gene sequence: CDR1 MNHEY, CDR2 SVGAGI. With 5 bases removed from V and 5 bases from J, the gap between germline ends came to 15 bases. There are 14 residues in the CDR3. The CDR3 sequence is CASSNHPGRYGYTF. The CDR3 DNA follows: TGTGCCAGCAGTAACCATCCAGGGAGGTATGGCTACACCTTC.

The chain has TRBV30 and TRBJ2-2; 8 bases agree with TRBD1. The CDR3 contains 14 residues. V lost 2 bases, J lost 7 bases, and 6 bases stayed unmatched. Looked up from germline, CDR1 is GTSNPN and CDR2 is SVGIG (reference sequence). The chain's CDR3 is CAWSPTGVGGELFF. The CDR3 DNA sequence: TGTGCCTGGAGTCCGACAGGGGTGGGCGGGGAGCTGTTTTTT.

The chain uses TRBV6-4 and TRBJ2-7; 8 nucleotides match TRBD2. Germline CDR1 MRHNA, CDR2 SNTAGT. CDR3 length: 17 residues. V was pared by 0 bases and J by 3 bases, with 10 bases of the junction left unmatched. As DNA, the CDR3 is TGTGCCAGCAGTGACTCCGGGCGGCTAGCGGGTTACTACGAGCAGTACTTC. Encoded protein: CASSDSGRLAGYYEQYF.

This clone was observed a handful of times. The chain has TRBV7-9 and TRBJ2-1, with 10 positions matching TRBD2. CDR1 is SEHNR and CDR2 is FQNEAQ in the germline V gene (reference sequence). This CDR3 contains 16 residues. V shed 5 bases and J 8 bases; nucleotides not matched to a gene: 12. As DNA, the CDR3 is TGTGCCAGCAGCCCACCACTAGCGGGGCGGGGCCATGAGCAGTTCTTC. It yields the protein CASSPPLAGRGHEQFF.

CDR3 residues: CASSSLREGSYNEQFF. The CDR3 nucleotides are TGTGCCAGCAGCTCCCTGCGGGAAGGCTCCTACAATGAGCAGTTCTTC. J is TRBJ2-1 and V is TRBV7-9, with D tentatively TRBD2 (6 bases). The CDR3 runs 16 residues. The germline CDR1 and CDR2 sequences are SEHNR and FQNEAQ (reference sequence). V was shortened by 4 bases and J by 0 bases, with 13 bases between the two germline ends.

A single count supports this clone. The V and J genes are TRBV18 and TRBJ2-1, with 9 bases identical to TRBD1. This CDR3 spans 14 amino acids. Germline CDR1 is KGHSH and CDR2 is LQKENI. The V and J ends lost 6 bases and 10 bases, in that order; junction bases with no gene match: 10. CDR3: CASSPGTGSDEQFF. CDR3 nucleotide sequence: TGTGCCAGCTCTCCCGGGACAGGGTCGGACGAGCAGTTCTTC.

This chain links TRBV9 with TRBJ2-2, with D possibly matching TRBD1 (6 bases). The germline V and J ends were trimmed by 3 bases and 6 bases, with 12 bases remaining between them. The germline gives CDR1 SGDLS, CDR2 YYNGEE. This CDR3 contains 14 residues. The CDR3 region is CASSGQEKAGELFF. Written as DNA, the CDR3 is TGTGCCAGCAGCGGACAGGAAAAGGCCGGGGAGCTGTTTTTT.

The rearrangement uses TRBV6-6 and TRBJ1-1; maybe TRBD1 (6 bases). The CDR3 consists of 14 residues. V gave up 4 bases and J gave up 4 bases, with 13 bases separating them. The germline gives CDR1 MNHNY, CDR2 SVGAGI (reference sequence). This CDR3 is CASSLPGVTTEAFF. DNA for the CDR3: TGTGCCAGCAGTTTACCAGGGGTAACCACTGAAGCTTTCTTT.

The chain is built from TRBV6-1 and TRBJ2-7, with 8 positions matching TRBD2. The CDR3 contains 13 residues. Germline V gene data show CDR1 as MNHNS and CDR2 as SASEGT. The J segment lost 4 bases and the V segment lost 4 bases, leaving 3 bases of the junction unmatched. CDR3: CASSGLAGYEQYF. In DNA form, the CDR3 reads TGTGCCAGCAGTGGGCTAGCGGGTTACGAGCAGTACTTC.

The V and J genes are TRBV30 and TRBJ1-5; 7 positions match TRBD1. Germline V CDR1 and CDR2: GTSNPN, SVGIG (reference sequence). This CDR3 is 14 amino acids long. After removal of 7 bases from V and 1 base from J, the junction contained 7 bases not matched to a gene. The CDR3 DNA is TGTGCCTTAAAAGCAGGGGGAAGCAATCAGCCCCAGCATTTT. Its translation: CALKAGGSNQPQHF.